This T cell receptor beta chain is from a study of blood T cell repertoires in COVID-19. Assay: immunoSEQ multiplex PCR; the TCRdb copy retains only in-frame clones and omits some. The table has approximately 38,000 clones, around nine tenths seen once. The V and J ends lost 3 bases and 7 bases respectively, with 9 bases between them. Germline-derived CDR1 and CDR2 are MDHEN and SYDVKM. The CDR3 runs to 12 residues. Specimen: peripheral blood. The sequence was obtained from a man in his 60s with COVID-19, enrolled during active disease. The rearrangement uses TRBV28 and TRBJ1-2; no firm D call. The CDR3 sequence: CASSFRLAGYTF. CDR3 sequence (DNA): TGTGCCAGCAGTTTTAGGCTAGCTGGCTACACCTTC.